This passage covers 13 T cell receptor beta chains from one sample sequenced in a study of T cells in Graves' hyperthyroidism and ophthalmopathy. TCR beta CDR3 regions were amplified from RNA. Using the HTBI primer set, a first-round RT-PCR was run on the TCR CDR3. One entry per CDR3 protein, called by TCRdb with MiXCR from the multiplex PCR reads. This sample yields about 640,000 distinct CDR3 sequences, of which roughly 20% are seen a single time; over 30% belongs to the top ten. Input material: blood. These receptors were obtained from a man between 25 and 39 years old with Graves' ophthalmopathy.

This clonotype has more than one count but fewer than ten. The V gene is TRBV7-8, the J gene TRBJ2-1; TRBD2 aligns across 14 bases. The CDR3 loop spans 19 amino acids. The germline CDR1 and CDR2 sequences are SGHVS and FQNEAQ. With 5 bases clipped from V and 8 bases from J, the junction kept 17 bases outside the gene matches. As DNA, the CDR3 is TGTGCCAGCAGCACCTACTCCCCGGGACTAGCGGGGGAGAAGGATGAGCAGTTCTTC. The encoded protein is CASSTYSPGLAGEKDEQFF.

Remarks on this clonotype: One base away lies a much larger clone, so this may be a sequencing read error. The chain has TRBV2 and TRBJ2-7, with D unresolved. The CDR3 consists of 11 residues. Looked up from germline, CDR1 is SNHLY and CDR2 is FYNNEI. CDR3 DNA: TGTGCCAGCAGTGAACTGCGCGAGCGGTACTTC. It translates to CASSELRERYF.

Remarks on this clonotype: A much larger clone sits a single nucleotide away, making a read error possible. Because it lacks the conserved phenylalanine or tryptophan at the end, this CDR3 is likely a read error. The chain employs TRBV27 and TRBJ2-7; 10 bases are a match to TRBD2. The CDR3 sequence is 15 residues long. J lost 7 bases, V lost 6 bases, and 12 bases had no gene match. Germline CDR1 is MNHEY and CDR2 is SMNVEV (reference sequence). The chain's CDR3 is CASSPRGELAGEQYL. CDR3 nucleotide sequence: TGTGCCAGCAGCCCCAGAGGGGAACTAGCGGGGGAGCAGTACCTC.

This clonotype has at least ten counts. DNA for the CDR3: TGTGCCAGCAGTGACGGGACTAGCGGGAGAGGGGGGTACAATGAGCAGTTCTTC. Translating gives CASSDGTSGRGGYNEQFF. The rearrangement joins TRBV2 to TRBJ2-1, with 14 bases matching TRBD2. The CDR3 length is 18 residues. Germline V CDR1 and CDR2: SNHLY, FYNNEI. V shed 3 bases and J 4 bases; nucleotides not matched to a gene: 8. The variable domain in full, completed from reference TRBV2 and TRBJ2-1, reads EPEVTQTPSHQVTQMGQEVILRCVPISNHLYFYWYRQILGQKVEFLVSFYNNEISEKSEIFDDQFSVERPDGSNFTLKIRSTKLEDSAMYFCASSDGTSGRGGYNEQFFGPGTRLTVL.

The V gene is TRBV7-9, the J gene TRBJ1-3; 7 bases line up with TRBD1. The CDR3 covers 13 residues. The germline gives CDR1 SEHNR, CDR2 FQNEAQ (reference sequence). The trim removed 5 bases at V and 4 bases at J, leaving 2 bases unmatched. The CDR3 DNA sequence: TGTGCCAGCAGCGACAGGGTGGGAAACACCATATATTTT. This sequence encodes CASSDRVGNTIYF.

In this sample, this clonotype turned up a few times. This chain joins TRBV6-1 and TRBJ1-4, with 8 bases matching TRBD1. The length of the CDR3 is 13 residues. The V gene end was trimmed by 6 bases and the J gene end by 8 bases; junction bases not matched to a gene: 5. Looked up from germline, CDR1 is MNHNS and CDR2 is SASEGT. The CDR3 DNA is TGTGCCAGCAGGAGGACAGGGCGGGAAAAACTGTTTTTT. It codes for CASRRTGREKLFF.

This clonotype was detected a few times. The chain carries TRBV2 and TRBJ2-7; D tentatively fits TRBD1 or TRBD2 (5 bases each). Germline lookup yields CDR1 SNHLY and CDR2 FYNNEI. V dropped 10 bases and J dropped 4 bases, with 8 bases sitting between them. The CDR3 sequence is 10 residues long. DNA for the CDR3: TGTGCCACCGAGGGGTACGAGCAGTACTTC. Protein product: CATEGYEQYF.

The rearrangement uses TRBV4-1 and TRBJ1-1, with D maybe TRBD1 (5 bases). Per the germline V gene, CDR1 is MGHRA and CDR2 is YSYEKL. The V and J ends lost 1 base and 7 bases respectively, with 16 bases between them. The CDR3 covers 15 residues. The CDR3 DNA sequence: TGCGCCAGCAGCCAAGCCCCGGGACTTGCTATTGAAGCTTTCTTT. Protein sequence: CASSQAPGLAIEAFF.

The sample holds a few counts of this clonotype. The chain is built from TRBV29-1 and TRBJ1-1, with D maybe TRBD1 (6 bases). This CDR3 spans 13 amino acids. Per germline, CDR1 SQVTM and CDR2 ANQGSEA. Trimming removed 6 bases at V and 1 base at J, with 12 bases between. Here the CDR3 DNA reads TGCAGCGTGGGTCAGGACAGGAACACTGAAGCTTTCTTT. This sequence encodes CSVGQDRNTEAFF.

The chain combines TRBV7-2 with TRBJ1-3, with D unresolved. Looked up from germline, CDR1 is SGHTA and CDR2 is FQGNSA. CDR3 length equals 15 residues. V gave up 1 base and J gave up 0 bases, with 7 bases separating them. Here the CDR3 reads CASSLGWGSGNTIYF. The CDR3 nucleotides read TGTGCCAGCAGCTTAGGCTGGGGCTCTGGAAACACCATATATTTT.

This clonotype has only a few counts. The chain employs TRBV7-9 and TRBJ2-2, with a weak D call TRBD1 (6 bases). V lost 3 bases, J lost 4 bases, and 12 bases lay in between. Germline V gene data show CDR1 as SEHNR and CDR2 as FQNEAQ (reference sequence). The CDR3 is 15 amino acids. The CDR3 spells CASSFGGQLTGELFF. CDR3 nucleotide sequence: TGTGCCAGCAGCTTTGGGGGCCAGCTCACCGGGGAGCTGTTTTTT.

This clonotype was observed a handful of times. This chain connects TRBV2 to TRBJ2-1; D not resolved. Between the trimmed V and J ends, which lost 7 bases and 5 bases, there was a span of 21 bases. Germline lookup yields CDR1 SNHLY and CDR2 FYNNEI. The CDR3 has 16 residues. This CDR3 reads CASTRPELVNDNEQFF. The CDR3 DNA is TGTGCCAGCACCCGCCCTGAGCTAGTGAATGACAATGAGCAGTTCTTC. The variable domain in full, completed from reference TRBV2 and TRBJ2-1, reads EPEVTQTPSHQVTQMGQEVILRCVPISNHLYFYWYRQILGQKVEFLVSFYNNEISEKSEIFDDQFSVERPDGSNFTLKIRSTKLEDSAMYFCASTRPELVNDNEQFFGPGTRLTVL.

The chain combines TRBV30 with TRBJ1-4; 9 bases line up with TRBD1. V lost 3 bases and J lost 5; bases outside the gene matches: 4. The germline CDR1 and CDR2 sequences are GTSNPN and SVGIG (reference sequence). CDR3 length equals 14 residues. CDR3 bases: TGTGCCTGGAGCACGACAGGGGGAAATGAAAAACTGTTTTTT. Residues: CAWSTTGGNEKLFF. Combining the CDR3 with reference TRBV30 and TRBJ1-4 gives the whole variable domain SQTIHQWPATLVQPVGSPLSLECTVEGTSNPNLYWYRQAAGRGLQLLFYSVGIGQISSEVPQNLSASRPQDRQFILSSKKLLLSDSGFYLCAWSTTGGNEKLFFGSGTQLSVL.